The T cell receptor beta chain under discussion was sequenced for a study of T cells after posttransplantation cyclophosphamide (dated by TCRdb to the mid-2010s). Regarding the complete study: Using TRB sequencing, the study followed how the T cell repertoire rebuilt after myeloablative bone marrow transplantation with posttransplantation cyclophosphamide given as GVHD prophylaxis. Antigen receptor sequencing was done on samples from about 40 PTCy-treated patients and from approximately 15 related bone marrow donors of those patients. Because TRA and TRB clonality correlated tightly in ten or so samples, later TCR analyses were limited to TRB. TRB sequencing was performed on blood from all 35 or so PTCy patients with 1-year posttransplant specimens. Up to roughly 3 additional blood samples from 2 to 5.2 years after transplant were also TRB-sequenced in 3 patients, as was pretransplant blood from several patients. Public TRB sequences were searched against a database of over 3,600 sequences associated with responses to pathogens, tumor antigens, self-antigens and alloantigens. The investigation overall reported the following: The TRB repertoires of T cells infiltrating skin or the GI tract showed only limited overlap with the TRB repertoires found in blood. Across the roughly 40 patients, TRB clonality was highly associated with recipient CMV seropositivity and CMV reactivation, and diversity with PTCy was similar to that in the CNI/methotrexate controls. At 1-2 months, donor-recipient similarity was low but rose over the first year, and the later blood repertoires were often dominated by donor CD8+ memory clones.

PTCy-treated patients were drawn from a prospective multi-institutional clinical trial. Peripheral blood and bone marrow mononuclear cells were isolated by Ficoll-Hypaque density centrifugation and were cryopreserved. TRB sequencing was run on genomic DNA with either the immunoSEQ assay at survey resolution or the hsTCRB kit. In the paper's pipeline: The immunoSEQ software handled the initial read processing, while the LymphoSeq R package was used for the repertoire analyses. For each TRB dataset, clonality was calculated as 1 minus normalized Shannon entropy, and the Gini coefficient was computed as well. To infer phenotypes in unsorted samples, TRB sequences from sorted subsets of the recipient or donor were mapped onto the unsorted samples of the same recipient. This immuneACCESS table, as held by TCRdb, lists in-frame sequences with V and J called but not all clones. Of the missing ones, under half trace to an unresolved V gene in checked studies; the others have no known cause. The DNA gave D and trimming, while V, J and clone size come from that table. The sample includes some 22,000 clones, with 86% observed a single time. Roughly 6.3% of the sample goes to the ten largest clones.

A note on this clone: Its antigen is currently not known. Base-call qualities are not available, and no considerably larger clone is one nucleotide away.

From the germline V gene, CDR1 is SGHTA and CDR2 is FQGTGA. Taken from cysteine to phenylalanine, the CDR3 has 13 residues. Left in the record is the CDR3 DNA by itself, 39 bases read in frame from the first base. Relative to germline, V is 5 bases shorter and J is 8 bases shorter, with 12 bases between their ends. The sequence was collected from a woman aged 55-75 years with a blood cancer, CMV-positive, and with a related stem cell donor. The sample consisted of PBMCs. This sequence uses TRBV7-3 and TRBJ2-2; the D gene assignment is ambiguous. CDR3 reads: CASSPNILGELFF. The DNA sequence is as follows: TGTGCCAGCAGCCCAAATATTCTAGGGGAGCTGTTTTTT.